This TCR beta chain was profiled in a study of shared clonotypes between healthy human individuals. Overall study results and limits: Estimated clonotype richness was generally higher in naive than memory subsets.

Sorted-subset replicate PCR reactions were performed with about 210 ng DNA, corresponding to roughly 31,000 T cell genomes. Profiling relied on immunoSEQ multiplex PCR, and the TCRdb table lists in-frame clones only, not all of them. The sample includes over 750,000 clones, approximately 96% seen only once; the top ten take about 0.25%. About this clone: What it recognizes is unknown.

Naive-designated CD8 cells lacked CD45RO, were positively enriched for CCR7, and omitted terminally differentiated effector memory CD45RA+ cells. Every contributor of samples was a Caucasian grown-up residing in Nashville, Tennessee. Germline CDR1 SGHNT, CDR2 YYREEE (reference sequence). The V segment lost 2 bases and the J segment 3 bases; nucleotides outside the gene matches: 6. This CDR3 is 16 amino acids long. The clonotype comes from a man aged 25 to 45 in good health. The gene calls are TRBV5-4 and TRBJ2-3, with 10 bases aligning to TRBD1. Specimen: naive CD8+ T cells sorted from blood. CDR3 DNA: TGTGCCAGCAGCTTCCAGGGACAGGGGATAACAGATACGCAGTATTTT. This translates into CASSFQGQGITDTQYF.